This TCR beta chain was recovered during a study of CD8 T cells in Susac syndrome. RNA in amounts of 0.5 to 1 ug was reverse transcribed with random hexamers. TCR beta CDR3 was amplified by immunoSEQ multiplex PCR. This amplification extended across 54 Vbeta and 13 Jbeta segments. MiXCR was run by TCRdb on the immunoSEQ multiplex PCR reads, yielding one entry per CDR3 protein. The top ten hold around 0.1% of the sample, which has 150,000 to 200,000 distinct CDR3 sequences, approximately 93% seen once. Germline V lookup: CDR1 LNHDA, CDR2 SQIVND (reference sequence). V lost 7 bases to trimming and J lost 5 bases, with 14 bases between them. The CDR3 has 14 residues. TCR beta from blood CD8+ and CD4+ T cells was sequenced. The healthy controls were matched to patients by age and sex. TEMRA cells were enriched by FACS, while CD8+ and CD4+ T cells were obtained through a negative isolation that was performed magnetically.

This sequence was found in a human donor in good health. The material sequenced was CD4+ T cells from PBMCs. The chain combines TRBV19 with TRBJ1-4; tentative D call: TRBD1 (5 bases). The CDR3 DNA is TGTGCCAGTACCGACAGATTCCTAAATGAAAAACTGTTTTTT. Its translation: CASTDRFLNEKLFF.